The present T cell receptor (beta chain) was sequenced within a study of blood T cell repertoires in COVID-19. The wider study: The United States, Italy and Spain supplied acute and convalescent COVID-19 samples.

Using immunoSEQ multiplex PCR, the repertoire was profiled, and TCRdb retains in-frame clones only, with some absent. Seen here are roughly 200,000 clones, around 92% observed once, and the top ten hold roughly 4%. This TCR was sampled from a woman under 40 with acute COVID-19. Sample: PBMCs or T cells enriched from blood (not recorded which).

Here the CDR3 DNA reads TGTGCCAGCAGCTTAAATTTTCGCGCAGGCGAGCAGTACTTC. The encoded protein is CASSLNFRAGEQYF. The chain uses TRBV7-2 and TRBJ2-7; D not resolved. This CDR3 comprises 14 residues. Per germline, CDR1 SGHTA and CDR2 FQGNSA. V was trimmed by 2 bases and J by 6 bases, leaving 14 bases between them. Together with reference TRBV7-2 and TRBJ2-7, the CDR3 gives the full variable domain: GAGVSQSPSNKVTEKGKDVELRCDPISGHTALYWYRQSLGQGLEFLIYFQGNSAPDKSGLPSDRFSAERTGGSVSTLTIQRTQQEDSAVYLCASSLNFRAGEQYFGPGTRLTVT.